What follows are 11 T cell receptor beta chains derived from one specimen sequenced in a study of CD8 T cells in Susac syndrome. The RNA input was about 0.5 to 1 ug, and it was reverse transcribed with random hexamers. TCRdb re-called the immunoSEQ multiplex PCR reads with MiXCR, one entry per CDR3 protein. This table holds about 400,000 distinct CDR3 sequences, 75% to 90% found once. Material: CD8+ T cells from PBMCs. Receptor source: a human donor with multiple sclerosis.

The rearrangement links TRBV27 to TRBJ2-1; D is ambiguous. This CDR3 has 14 residues. Trimming stripped 5 bases from V and 0 bases from J, with 8 bases between. CDR1 is MNHEY, CDR2 SMNVEV, per germline (reference sequence). CDR3 in DNA: TGTGCCAGCAGTAAGGTTAGCTCCTACAATGAGCAGTTCTTC. Its protein is CASSKVSSYNEQFF.

The chain links TRBV6-1 to TRBJ1-1, with 7 bases fitting TRBD1. J lost 4 bases, V lost 7 bases, and 15 bases had no gene match. Germline V gives CDR1 MNHNS, CDR2 SASEGT. CDR3 length: 16 amino acids. The CDR3 protein is CASTLTGEWRGTEAFF. The CDR3 bases are TGTGCCAGCACCCTAACAGGGGAATGGAGGGGCACTGAAGCTTTCTTT.

This clonotype was recorded once. The rearrangement uses TRBV7-9 and TRBJ2-7; 9 nucleotides align to TRBD1. Germline V gives CDR1 SEHNR, CDR2 FQNEAQ (reference sequence). This CDR3 contains 17 residues. The ends lost 6 bases at V and 2 bases at J; junction bases unmatched: 14. The CDR3 sequence: CASSPSTDRGSTYEQYF. Written as DNA, the CDR3 is TGTGCCAGCAGTCCCTCCACGGACAGGGGCTCTACCTACGAGCAGTACTTC.

There are a few counts of this clonotype. The chain combines TRBV27 with TRBJ2-7; D unresolved. Per germline, CDR1 MNHEY and CDR2 SMNVEV (reference sequence). With 6 bases removed from V and 3 bases from J, the gap between germline ends came to 12 bases. The CDR3 is 13 amino acids. The CDR3 nucleotides are TGTGCCAGCAGAAACTACCAGAACTACGAGCAGTACTTC. Its protein is CASRNYQNYEQYF.

The chain employs TRBV5-1 and TRBJ2-3, with D perhaps TRBD1 or TRBD2 (5 bases each). Trimming left V 4 bases short and J 2 bases short, with 17 bases between. This CDR3 is 16 amino acids long. The germline CDR1 and CDR2 sequences are SGHRS and YFSETQ. For the CDR3, the DNA is TGCGCCAGCAGCACCTCCGGGACCCCCCCCACAGATACGCAGTATTTT. As protein: CASSTSGTPPTDTQYF.

The chain has TRBV6-5 and TRBJ2-2; 9 nucleotides match TRBD2. The CDR3 consists of 15 residues. The V gene's germline CDR1 is MNHEY and CDR2 SVGAGI. V was clipped by 6 bases and J by 1 base; unmatched bases: 3. CDR3 in DNA: TGTGCCAGCAGCGTACTAGCGGGGAACACCGGGGAGCTGTTTTTT. Amino acids: CASSVLAGNTGELFF.

This chain uses TRBV5-1 with TRBJ2-1; the match to TRBD2 covers 8 bases. The CDR3 contains 16 residues. CDR1 is SGHRS, CDR2 YFSETQ, per germline. The ends lost 3 bases at V and 9 bases at J; junction bases unmatched: 14. CDR3 sequence reads: CASSSQTALAGIEQFF. CDR3 coding DNA: TGCGCCAGCAGCTCCCAGACAGCCTTAGCGGGAATTGAGCAGTTCTTC.

The chain combines TRBV5-6 with TRBJ1-6; a weak D match, TRBD1 (5 bases). Trimming removed 6 bases at V and 8 bases at J, with 15 bases between. The germline V gene encodes CDR1 SGHDT and CDR2 YYEEEE. This CDR3 is built from 14 residues. DNA for the CDR3: TGTGCCAGCACGGATGCGGGAGGGGATTCACCCCTCCACTTT. Amino acids: CASTDAGGDSPLHF.

Comment on this clonotype: At one of its ends the junction is not consistent with the germline gene, which may arise from a read error. This sequence joins TRBV5-1 and TRBJ1-1, with D unclear. CDR1 SGHRS and CDR2 YFSETQ come from the germline V gene. The CDR3 has 13 amino acids. DNA of the CDR3: TGCGCCAGCAGCCTGAGCAAGAAAACTGGAGCTTTCTTT. This gives the protein CASSLSKKTGAFF. Supplemented by reference TRBV5-1 and TRBJ1-1, the full variable domain reads KAGVTQTPRYLIKTRGQQVTLSCSPISGHRSVSWYQQTPGQGLQFLFEYFSETQRNKGNFPGRFSGRQFSNSRSEMNVSTLELGDSALYLCASSLSKKTGAFFGQGTRLTVV.

As DNA, the CDR3 is TGTGCCAGCAGCCAAGAGGTTGGGCGGTGGGATGAAAAACTGTTTTTT. It encodes CASSQEVGRWDEKLFF. V is TRBV3-1 and J is TRBJ1-4; D remains unclear. The CDR3 covers 16 residues. Per germline, CDR1 LGHDT and CDR2 YNNKEL (reference sequence). V lost 0 bases and J 6 bases, leaving 14 bases between the germline ends.

This clonotype appeared a few times. The chain couples TRBV2 to TRBJ2-7, with D possibly TRBD1 on 6 matching bases. Germline CDR1 and CDR2: SNHLY and FYNNEI. The CDR3 covers 15 residues. Trimming shortened V by 6 bases and J by 3 bases, and 18 bases separated the two germline ends. Written as DNA, the CDR3 is TGTGCCAGCAGAGCGACAGGAACGGAGGTCTACGAGCAGTACTTC. This gives the protein CASRATGTEVYEQYF.